These 15 T cell receptor beta chains originate from one sample sequenced in a study of patients and donors after allogeneic stem cell transplantation. TCRdb reprocessed the RT-PCR reads via MiXCR and lists one record per CDR3 protein. The sample lists 190,000 or so distinct CDR3 sequences, around 41% occurring once. Sequencing used blood, either unsorted or a sorted T cell fraction (not recorded which). These receptors were taken from a human donor who was either an allogeneic HSCT recipient or a stem cell or donor lymphocyte infusion donor (not recorded which). It is not recorded whose cells these are; they may come from a transplant donor.

This clonotype was found once. This chain links TRBV6-1 with TRBJ1-2, with 9 bases that match TRBD1. Germline V gives CDR1 MNHNS, CDR2 SASEGT. This CDR3 is 15 amino acids long. V was clipped by 1 base and J by 8 bases; unmatched bases: 8. The CDR3 loop reads CASSEGIGQGRGYTF. CDR3 nucleotides: TGTGCCAGCAGTGAAGGAATAGGACAGGGGAGAGGCTACACCTTC.

This clonotype occurred a few times. The J gene is TRBJ1-2, the V gene TRBV20-1, with 9 bases identical to TRBD1. CDR3 size: 13 residues. After removal of 3 bases from V and 5 bases from J, the junction contained 4 bases not matched to a gene. Germline values: CDR1 DFQATT, CDR2 SNEGSKA (reference sequence). CDR3 loop: CSASFGTGYGYTF. CDR3 nucleotide sequence: TGCAGTGCTAGTTTCGGGACAGGGTATGGCTACACCTTC.

The chain employs TRBV12-3 or TRBV12-4 and TRBJ1-5, with D unresolved. Trimming took 0 bases from V and 7 from J, leaving 10 bases between them. This CDR3 is 14 amino acids long. The CDR3 DNA sequence: TGTGCCAGCAGTTTAGCCGGAGGGAGGCAGCCCCAGCATTTT. The encoded protein is CASSLAGGRQPQHF.

This clonotype has a handful of counts. V and J are TRBV5-1 and TRBJ2-1; perhaps TRBD2 as D (6 bases). The V gene's germline CDR1 is SGHRS and CDR2 YFSETQ. The CDR3 has 14 amino acids. V was shortened by 9 bases and J by 5 bases, with 18 bases between the two germline ends. The CDR3 sequence: CATRANWGDNEQFF. The CDR3 region has the DNA TGCGCCACCCGCGCCAACTGGGGGGACAATGAGCAGTTCTTC.

Here the CDR3 DNA reads TGTGCCAGCTCCGGCCCAGATACGCAGTATTTT. This encodes CASSGPDTQYF. The chain carries TRBV18 and TRBJ2-3; D is ambiguous. Germline CDR1 reads KGHSH; CDR2 reads LQKENI. CDR3 length equals 11 residues. The V gene lost 6 bases and the J gene lost 4 bases, with 5 bases spanning the gap.

This chain joins TRBV4-2 and TRBJ1-1; 7 bases fit TRBD1. Germline V gives CDR1 LGHNA, CDR2 YNFKEQ. The CDR3 contains 17 residues. The V gene end was trimmed by 4 bases and the J gene end by 3 bases; junction bases not matched to a gene: 14. In DNA form, the CDR3 reads TGTGCCAGCAGCCCCTATCCGCAGGGCAGGGGGGACACTGAAGCTTTCTTT. Translating gives CASSPYPQGRGDTEAFF.

The chain combines TRBV10-1 with TRBJ2-7, with D unclear. The V gene lost 6 bases and the J gene lost 6 bases, with 6 bases spanning the gap. Germline V gene data show CDR1 as WNHNN and CDR2 as SYGVQD (reference sequence). This CDR3 has 10 amino acids. CDR3 protein: CASSQCEQYF. CDR3 DNA: TGCGCCAGCAGCCAATGCGAGCAGTACTTC.

The chain has TRBV30 and TRBJ1-2; 7 positions match TRBD1. In germline, CDR1 is GTSNPN, CDR2 SVGIG (reference sequence). This CDR3 comprises 13 residues. The V and J ends lost 3 bases and 4 bases, in that order; junction bases with no gene match: 5. The CDR3 nucleotides are TGTGCCTGGAGCCGCACAGGGGTCTATGGCTACACCTTC. Translation gives CAWSRTGVYGYTF.

This rearrangement joins TRBV5-1 to TRBJ1-1, with D hard to call. V gave up 0 bases and J gave up 1 base, with 10 bases separating them. This CDR3 is 15 amino acids long. CDR1 is SGHRS and CDR2 is YFSETQ in the germline V gene. The CDR3: CASSLVLGGNTEAFF. CDR3 DNA: TGCGCCAGCAGCTTGGTACTGGGAGGGAACACTGAAGCTTTCTTT.

This clonotype has more than one count but fewer than ten. This rearrangement joins TRBV14 to TRBJ2-2, with D tentatively TRBD1 (5 bases). Per germline, CDR1 SGHDN and CDR2 FVKESK. Trimming removed 4 bases from V and 4 bases from J, with 7 bases in between. The CDR3 runs to 13 residues. In DNA form, the CDR3 reads TGTGCCAGCAGCCGACAGACCACCGGGGAGCTGTTTTTT. It yields the protein CASSRQTTGELFF.

The gene calls are TRBV6-2 or TRBV6-3 and TRBJ2-5, with D perhaps TRBD1 or TRBD2 (5 bases each). V lost 6 bases and J 3 bases, leaving 17 bases between the germline ends. CDR3 length equals 15 residues. Germline V lookup: CDR1 MNHEY, CDR2 SVGEGT. This chain's CDR3 is CASSSTAGAEETQYF. The CDR3 DNA is TGTGCCAGCAGCTCCACTGCCGGGGCCGAAGAGACCCAGTACTTC.

This clonotype was counted between two and nine times. V is TRBV20-1 and J is TRBJ2-2; 7 nucleotides align to TRBD1. CDR1 and CDR2 (germline): DFQATT, SNEGSKA (reference sequence). The CDR3 totals 18 residues. Trimming at V came to 0 bases and at J to 3 bases, leaving 13 bases not matched to a gene. This chain's CDR3 is CSAREGQRTLGDTGELFF. CDR3 bases: TGCAGTGCTAGAGAGGGACAGCGGACCCTGGGGGACACCGGGGAGCTGTTTTTT.

The sample holds a few counts of this clonotype. The V gene is TRBV5-1, the J gene TRBJ2-1; TRBD2 matches at 8 bases. The germline V gene has CDR1 SGHRS and CDR2 YFSETQ. The CDR3 sequence is 16 residues long. V lost 0 bases to trimming and J lost 1 base; unmatched junction nucleotides: 3. CDR3 loop: CASSLDPGGSYNEQFF. DNA for the CDR3: TGCGCCAGCAGCTTGGACCCGGGAGGGTCCTACAATGAGCAGTTCTTC.

The chain recombines TRBV4-2 with TRBJ2-5; D not certain. CDR3 length: 12 residues. Germline V gene sequence: CDR1 LGHNA, CDR2 YNFKEQ. Trimming stripped 4 bases from V and 4 bases from J, with 7 bases between. Written as DNA, the CDR3 is TGTGCCAGCAGCCGAGCACGAGAGACCCAGTACTTC. This sequence encodes CASSRARETQYF.

The V call is TRBV12-3 or TRBV12-4, the J call TRBJ1-6; D is possibly TRBD1 (5 bases). The CDR3 loop spans 14 amino acids. Trimming removed 5 bases from V and 5 bases from J, with 10 bases in between. The CDR3 DNA reads as TGTGCCAGCAGTAAAGGGGCAAATAATTCACCCCTCCACTTT. Translation: CASSKGANNSPLHF.